Listed below are T cell receptor beta chains from one sample, sequenced in a study of read filtering for tumor transcriptome and immune sequencing. TCRdb recomputed calls from the reads with MiXCR, one row per CDR3 protein. The sample includes over 45,000 distinct CDR3 sequences, 20% to 25% of them seen just once. The sequencing input was a population of CD138-negative cells sorted from bone marrow. These receptor sequences come from a donor aged 40 or over with multiple myeloma. Each CDR3 is given with its conserved first and last residue. Fields, in order: J gene, D gene, clone size, V gene, CDR3 DNA, CDR3 protein. The D gene is left open where the match is weak. Not every row has a clone size; where given, it reads once, few, many or a size class.

>TRBJ1-1|TRBD1|many|TRBV19
TGTGCCAGTAGTACCGGACAGGGCCCCAAGGGGAAAAAAGCTTTCTTT
CASSTGQGPKGKKAFF
>TRBJ1-4|NA|NA|TRBV6-6
TGTGCCAGCAGTGCCCCTGCAACTAATGAAAAACTGTTTTTT
CASSAPATNEKLFF
>TRBJ2-6|NA|many|TRBV4-1
TGCGCCAGCAGCGTATACAGGGCTTCTGGGGCCAACGTCCTGACTTTC
CASSVYRASGANVLTF
>TRBJ2-5|NA|NA|TRBV11-2
TGTGCCAGCAGCTTCAGTTACAGGGTGGAGACCCAGTACTTC
CASSFSYRVETQYF
>TRBJ2-1|NA|many|TRBV5-8
TGTGCCAGCAGCCCCTACCTTTCGAATGAGCAGTTCTTC
CASSPYLSNEQFF
>TRBJ2-7|TRBD1|many|TRBV6-6
TGTGCCAGCAGTTGGGGACAGGGTGTAGGCGAGCAGTACTTC
CASSWGQGVGEQYF
>TRBJ2-3|TRBD2|many|TRBV20-1
TGCAGTGCTAGAGCACTCGGGACTAGCGGGTTTGGTACGCAGTATTTT
CSARALGTSGFGTQYF
>TRBJ2-7|NA|few|TRBV29-1
TGCAGCGTTGAAGACAGGACCCTCTCCTACGAGCAGTACTTC
CSVEDRTLSYEQYF
>TRBJ2-3|TRBD1|many|TRBV29-1
TGCAGCGCCCACGGACAGGCCCCCCAAAGCACAGATACGCAGTATTTT
CSAHGQAPQSTDTQYF
>TRBJ2-1|NA|many|TRBV7-9
TGTGCCAGCAGCTTAACAGTCCTCTCCTACAATGAGCAGTTCTTC
CASSLTVLSYNEQFF
>TRBJ2-3|TRBD2|many|TRBV5-1
TGCGCCAGCATTTCGGGCGGGGGGCCCCCCACAGATACGCAGTATTTT
CASISGGGPPTDTQYF
>TRBJ2-2|TRBD1|NA|TRBV5-1
TGCGCCAGCAGCCCCGGGACAGGGCACACCGGGGAGCTGTTTTTT
CASSPGTGHTGELFF
>TRBJ2-6|NA|NA|TRBV6-6
TGTGCCAGCATTCCGAGGGGGTACTCTGGGGCCAACGTCCTGACTTTC
CASIPRGYSGANVLTF
>TRBJ2-1|TRBD2|NA|TRBV19
TGTGCCAGTAGTATAGGTTGGCGGGGGGGCCTCAGCTCCTACAATGAGCAGTTCTTC
CASSIGWRGGLSSYNEQFF
>TRBJ2-5|TRBD2|many|TRBV5-1
TGCGCCAGCAGCTCGTCTAGTAGCGGGGGGCCCTTGGAAGAGACCCAGTACTTC
CASSSSSSGGPLEETQYF
>TRBJ1-1|NA|NA|TRBV6-1
TGTGCCAGCTTTGAACAGCCGAACACTGAAACTTTCTTT
CASFEQPNTETFF
>TRBJ2-4|TRBD2|many|TRBV6-6
TGTGCCGTACGAGGAGCGGGGCGGGTCCAAAACATTCAGTACTTC
CAVRGAGRVQNIQYF
>TRBJ2-7|NA|few|TRBV29-1
TGCAGCGTCCGAGGGCAGGGAATCTACGAGCAGTACTTC
CSVRGQGIYEQYF
>TRBJ2-1|NA|many|TRBV6-5
TGTGCCAGCAGCAATAACAACCTTAACACAAACAATGAGCAGTTCTTC
CASSNNNLNTNNEQFF
>TRBJ1-5|NA|few|TRBV7-9
TGTGCCAGCAGCTTAGGTGATGGCTCCCAGCATTTT
CASSLGDGSQHF
>TRBJ2-1|TRBD1|medium-sized|TRBV4-1
TGCGCCAGCAGCCCCGGAGGGGACAGGGGGCATGAGCAGTTCTTC
CASSPGGDRGHEQFF
>TRBJ2-7|TRBD1|many|TRBV12-3/TRBV12-4
TGTGCCAGCGGACAGACAGGGGCCTCCTACGAGCAGTACTTC
CASGQTGASYEQYF